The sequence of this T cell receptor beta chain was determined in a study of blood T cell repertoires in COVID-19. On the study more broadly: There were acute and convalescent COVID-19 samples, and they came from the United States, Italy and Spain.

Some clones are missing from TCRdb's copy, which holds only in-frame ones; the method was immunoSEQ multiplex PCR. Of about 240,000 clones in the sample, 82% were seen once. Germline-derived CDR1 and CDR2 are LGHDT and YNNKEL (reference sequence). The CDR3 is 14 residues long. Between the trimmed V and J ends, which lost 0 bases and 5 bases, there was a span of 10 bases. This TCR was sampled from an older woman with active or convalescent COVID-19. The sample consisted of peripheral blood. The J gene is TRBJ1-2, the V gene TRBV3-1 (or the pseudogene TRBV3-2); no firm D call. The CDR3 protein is CASSQDRTLYGYTF. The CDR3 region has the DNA TGTGCCAGCAGCCAAGACCGGACTTTATATGGCTACACCTTC.